This T cell receptor (beta chain) was captured by sequencing in a study of T cell responses to AZD1222 COVID-19 vaccine. Study-wide results and limits: Breadth and depth of Spike-specific TCRs rose after two AZD1222 doses. CD4 TCRs linked to vaccination spanned spike, dominating at 160-218 and 743-854.

Comments on this clone: Its antigen is unidentified.

This CDR3 contains 15 residues. With 2 bases removed from V and 6 bases from J, the gap between germline ends came to 15 bases. Germline-derived CDR1 and CDR2 are MGHRA and YSYEKL. Profiling relied on immunoSEQ multiplex PCR, and the TCRdb table lists in-frame clones only, not all of them. The table records some 140,000 clones, over 80% of them present only once. The material was peripheral blood, obtained 28 days after the second AZD1222 dose. This receptor was taken from an adult who received the AZD1222 COVID-19 vaccine. The gene calls are TRBV4-1 and TRBJ2-3; no definite D call. DNA for the CDR3: TGCGCCAGCAGCCAATTGCGTAGTTTTCGGGATACGCAGTATTTT. Protein sequence: CASSQLRSFRDTQYF.